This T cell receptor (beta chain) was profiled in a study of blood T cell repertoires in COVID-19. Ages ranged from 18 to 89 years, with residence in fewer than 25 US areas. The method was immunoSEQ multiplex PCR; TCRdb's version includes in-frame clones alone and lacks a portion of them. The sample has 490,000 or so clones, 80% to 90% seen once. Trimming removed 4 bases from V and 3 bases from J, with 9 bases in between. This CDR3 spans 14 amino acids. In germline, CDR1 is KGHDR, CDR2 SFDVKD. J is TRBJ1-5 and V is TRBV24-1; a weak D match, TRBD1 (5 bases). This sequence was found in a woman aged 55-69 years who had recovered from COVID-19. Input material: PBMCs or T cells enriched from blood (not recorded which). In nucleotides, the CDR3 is TGTGCCACCAGTGAGACAGATTACAATCAGCCCCAGCATTTT. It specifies CATSETDYNQPQHF.